This T cell receptor (beta chain) emerged from a study of identifying expanded T cells in peripheral blood. General study results and limits: Clone count variance between two-week samples rose with total template count.

Collection occurred without any documented infections or immune events in donors. Concerning this clone: The antigen is unknown.

V was cut by 1 base and J by 3 bases, with 11 bases left in between. The CDR3 contains 15 residues. Germline assignment: CDR1 SGHTA and CDR2 FQGNSA. TCRdb keeps only in-frame clones here, not all; method: immunoSEQ multiplex PCR. There are approximately 90,000 clones in the sample; roughly 86% occur only once, and around 6% lies in the top ten. Sequenced input: blood. The TCR comes from a person aged 18 to 75 in good health. This chain connects TRBV7-2 to TRBJ2-3; unclear D gene. The CDR3 is CASSLVRAGTDTQYF. CDR3 nucleotide sequence: TGTGCCAGCAGCTTAGTAAGGGCCGGGACAGATACGCAGTATTTT.